One T cell receptor beta chain is described in this entry. The V segment lost 5 bases and the J segment 0 bases; nucleotides outside the gene matches: 9. This CDR3 has 16 residues. Germline V gives CDR1 MNHEY, CDR2 SMNVEV (reference sequence). The donors (healthy individuals) were bone marrow donors. The entry originates in a study of cytomegalovirus exposure and HLA in healthy donors. At the level of the study: A previous analysis identified 100 million to 120 million unique TCR beta sequences derived from around 200 million T cells.

PCR amplification relied on 60 Vbeta primers (plus 13 Jbeta primers). This table comes from immunoSEQ multiplex PCR, and its TCRdb copy is limited to in-frame clones, with some not included. The sample has about 130,000 clones, around three quarters seen once. The TCR sequence derives from a male donor in good health and CMV-seropositive. The V and J genes are TRBV27 and TRBJ1-1, with 7 nucleotides matching TRBD1. Material: PBMCs. CDR3 nucleotide sequence: TGTGCCAGCAGTACGGCGGACAGGTTCATGAACACTGAAGCTTTCTTT. It encodes CASSTADRFMNTEAFF.